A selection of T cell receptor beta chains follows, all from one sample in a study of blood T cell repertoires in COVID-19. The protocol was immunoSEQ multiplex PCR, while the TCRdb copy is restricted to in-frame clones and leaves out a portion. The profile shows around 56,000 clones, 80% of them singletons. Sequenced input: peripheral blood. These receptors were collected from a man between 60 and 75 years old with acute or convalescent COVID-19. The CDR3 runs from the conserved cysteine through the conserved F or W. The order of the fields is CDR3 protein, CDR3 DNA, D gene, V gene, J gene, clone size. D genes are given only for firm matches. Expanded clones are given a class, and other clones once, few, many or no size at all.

CASSVDGGGEQFF	TGTGCCAGCAGCGTAGATGGAGGCGGTGAGCAGTTCTTC	.	TRBV9	TRBJ2-1	.
CASSPRRSGVSYEQYF	TGTGCCAGTAGTCCCCGTCGGAGCGGGGTCTCCTACGAGCAGTACTTC	TRBD2	TRBV19	TRBJ2-7	.
CATSRGRGGMNTEAFF	TGTGCCACCAGCAGAGGTCGTGGGGGCATGAACACTGAAGCTTTCTTT	.	TRBV15	TRBJ1-1	.
CASSQPGQGTEQYF	TGTGCCAGCAGCCAGCCGGGACAGGGTACCGAGCAGTACTTC	TRBD1	TRBV6-5	TRBJ2-7	few
CASSARGTNNEQFF	TGCGCCAGCAGTGCTCGGGGGACTAACAATGAGCAGTTCTTC	TRBD2	TRBV10-1	TRBJ2-1	.
CASSTGQGQETQYF	TGCGCCAGCAGCACGGGACAGGGGCAAGAGACCCAGTACTTC	TRBD1	TRBV5-1	TRBJ2-5	.
CAWTMDRVYGYTF	TGTGCCTGGACTATGGACAGGGTCTATGGCTACACCTTC	TRBD1	TRBV30	TRBJ1-2	.
CASSLTGQEGEKLFF	TGTGCCAGCAGCTTAACGGGACAGGAGGGGGAAAAACTGTTTTTT	TRBD1	TRBV7-3	TRBJ1-4	.
CASSGTGFSGNTIYF	TGTGCCAGCAGTGGGACAGGGTTCTCTGGAAACACCATATATTTT	TRBD1	TRBV2	TRBJ1-3	few
CASSLGGGQVADTQYF	TGTGCCAGCAGCTTAGGAGGGGGACAGGTAGCGGATACGCAGTATTTT	TRBD1	TRBV7-9	TRBJ2-3	.
CASIKDNRNTGELFF	TGTGCCAGTATCAAGGACAACCGCAACACCGGGGAGCTGTTTTTT	.	TRBV19	TRBJ2-2	.
CASRTITNYGYTF	TGTGCCAGCAGAACTATTACTAACTATGGCTACACCTTC	.	TRBV27	TRBJ1-2	.
CSASTSSTDTQYF	TGCAGTGCTAGTACGAGTAGCACAGATACGCAGTATTTT	.	TRBV20-1	TRBJ2-3	.
CASSLGLGSDTQYF	TGCGCCAGCAGCTTGGGACTAGGCTCAGATACGCAGTATTTT	.	TRBV5-1	TRBJ2-3	.
CASSIGPGGTDTQYF	TGTGCCAGTAGTATTGGGCCGGGAGGCACAGATACGCAGTATTTT	.	TRBV19	TRBJ2-3	.
CASRQGQIGETQYF	TGTGCCAGCAGACAAGGACAGATCGGGGAGACCCAGTACTTC	.	TRBV5-4	TRBJ2-5	.
CAWTGGEYEQYF	TGTGCCTGGACCGGGGGGGAATACGAGCAGTACTTC	TRBD2	TRBV30	TRBJ2-7	medium-sized
CAWSARRPTTYNEQFF	TGTGCCTGGAGTGCCCGACGACCGACTACCTACAATGAGCAGTTCTTC	.	TRBV30	TRBJ2-1	.
CASSWGGVGETQYF	TGTGCCAGCAGCTGGGGGGGGGTTGGAGAGACCCAGTACTTC	TRBD2	TRBV11-2	TRBJ2-5	.
CASSGRLAGDEQFF	TGTGCCAGCAGCGGACGACTAGCAGGCGATGAGCAGTTCTTC	TRBD2	TRBV7-2	TRBJ2-1	few
CASSLAGRGEDGYTF	TGTGCCAGCAGCTTGGCCGGGAGGGGGGAGGATGGCTACACCTTC	.	TRBV13	TRBJ1-2	.
CASSYWTDYEQYF	TGTGCCAGCAGCTACTGGACAGACTACGAGCAGTACTTC	.	TRBV11-2	TRBJ2-7	.
CASSRDRAEKLFF	TGTGCCAGCAGCAGGGACAGGGCTGAAAAACTGTTTTTT	TRBD1	TRBV6-5	TRBJ1-4	.
CASSGPGGGLGDNEQFF	TGCGCCAGCAGTGGTCCCGGGGGGGGACTAGGAGACAATGAGCAGTTCTTC	TRBD2	TRBV10-1	TRBJ2-1	.
CAWSVNRGSAGNTIYF	TGTGCCTGGAGTGTAAATAGAGGATCGGCGGGAAACACCATATATTTT	.	TRBV30	TRBJ1-3	.
CASSIAGQVGYEQYF	TGTGCCAGTAGTATAGCGGGACAGGTGGGCTACGAGCAGTACTTC	TRBD1	TRBV19	TRBJ2-7	.
CATSRNYRGRETQYF	TGTGCCACCAGCAGAAATTACAGGGGGCGCGAGACCCAGTACTTC	TRBD1	TRBV15	TRBJ2-5	.
CASSLEAGVFSGANVLTF	TGTGCCAGCAGCTTAGAAGCGGGGGTCTTCTCTGGGGCCAACGTCCTGACTTTC	TRBD2	TRBV7-8	TRBJ2-6	.
CASSLDDGTSRYF	TGCGCCAGCAGCTTGGATGACGGGACTAGTCGGTATTTT	TRBD2	TRBV5-1	TRBJ2-3	few
CATSRVPPGLGNEQFF	TGTGCCACCAGCAGAGTTCCTCCGGGACTAGGTAATGAGCAGTTCTTC	TRBD2	TRBV15	TRBJ2-1	.
CASSGAGLAGADTQYF	TGTGCCAGCAGCGGAGCGGGACTAGCGGGGGCAGATACGCAGTATTTT	TRBD2	TRBV2	TRBJ2-3	.
CSVHERGNTGELFF	TGCAGCGTTCATGAGCGGGGGAACACCGGGGAGCTGTTTTTT	TRBD2	TRBV29-1	TRBJ2-2	.
CASSLAWGVPTNEKLFF	TGTGCCAGCAGCTTGGCCTGGGGGGTGCCAACTAATGAAAAACTGTTTTTT	.	TRBV5-8	TRBJ1-4	.
CASSPQGPQETQYF	TGTGCCAGCTCACCTCAGGGGCCCCAAGAGACCCAGTACTTC	.	TRBV18	TRBJ2-5	.
CASSLIGQSMTDTQYF	TGTGCCAGCAGCTTAATAGGACAGAGCATGACAGATACGCAGTATTTT	.	TRBV7-9	TRBJ2-3	few
CASSPSAGALTDTQYF	TGTGCCAGCAGCCCTAGTGCGGGGGCCCTCACAGATACGCAGTATTTT	.	TRBV7-2	TRBJ2-3	.
CATSSRQGRETQYF	TGTGCCACCAGCAGCCGACAGGGGAGAGAGACCCAGTACTTC	TRBD1	TRBV15	TRBJ2-5	.
CASSPTSGGPDGEQFF	TGTGCCAGTAGTCCAACTAGCGGGGGGCCGGATGGTGAGCAGTTCTTC	TRBD2	TRBV19	TRBJ2-1	.
CASAKLSGHSNEQFF	TGTGCCAGCGCCAAACTCTCTGGACACTCCAATGAGCAGTTCTTC	.	TRBV27	TRBJ2-1	.
CRATSGETQYF	TGCAGAGCCACTAGCGGGGAGACCCAGTACTTC	TRBD2	TRBV20-1	TRBJ2-5	.
CATSGRAGTGEETQYF	TGTGCCACCAGTGGGAGAGCCGGGACAGGAGAAGAGACCCAGTACTTC	TRBD1	TRBV24-1	TRBJ2-5	.
CASSLEDKRGYTF	TGTGCCAGCAGCTTAGAGGACAAACGTGGCTACACCTTC	.	TRBV7-8	TRBJ1-2	.
CASSYHQTRPRGTDTQYF	TGTGCCAGCAGCTACCACCAAACCCGACCGCGGGGGACAGATACGCAGTATTTT	TRBD2	TRBV7-3	TRBJ2-3	.
CASSDDRTGLEETQYF	TGTGCCAGCAGTGATGACCGGACAGGCCTAGAGGAGACCCAGTACTTC	TRBD1	TRBV25-1	TRBJ2-5	few
CASSLPQGNNEQFF	TGTGCCAGCAGTTTACCGCAGGGGAACAATGAGCAGTTCTTC	.	TRBV28	TRBJ2-1	.
CASSLVMAEAFF	TGTGCCAGCAGTTTAGTCATGGCCGAAGCTTTCTTT	.	TRBV12-3/TRBV12-4	TRBJ1-1	few
CASSINPGQGQGYTF	TGTGCCAGCAGCATAAATCCGGGACAGGGCCAAGGCTACACCTTC	TRBD1	TRBV7-9	TRBJ1-2	.
CASSPQGTEAFF	TGTGCCAGCAGCCCCCAGGGGACTGAAGCTTTCTTT	.	TRBV9	TRBJ1-1	once
CASSQRDRDSGNTIYF	TGTGCCAGCAGCCAACGTGACAGGGACTCTGGAAACACCATATATTTT	TRBD1	TRBV3-1/TRBV3-2	TRBJ1-3	.
CASSYSIPVAGSYNEQFF	TGTGCCAGCAGTTACTCAATCCCGGTAGCGGGCTCCTACAATGAGCAGTTCTTC	TRBD2	TRBV6-2/TRBV6-3	TRBJ2-1	few
CASSSPGRGGKQETQYF	TGTGCCAGTAGTAGCCCTGGGAGAGGCGGTAAACAAGAGACCCAGTACTTC	.	TRBV19	TRBJ2-5	.